This T cell receptor beta chain was captured by sequencing in a study of cytotoxic CD8 clonotypes in ibrutinib-treated CLL. Study-level information: Once treatment had gone on for a median of around eleven months, range 6 to 36, response samples were drawn.

Profiling relied on immunoSEQ multiplex PCR, and the TCRdb table lists in-frame clones only, not all of them. The table shows about 35,000 clones, with roughly two thirds occurring only once. The V end was cut by 8 bases, the J end by 6 bases, with 16 bases between. The length of the CDR3 is 12 residues. Per germline, CDR1 SQVTM and CDR2 ANQGSEA. The material sequenced was PBMCs, taken at disease progression, from a patient treated with ibrutinib. The origin of this receptor is a human donor with chronic lymphocytic leukemia. The chain couples TRBV29-1 to TRBJ1-1; TRBD1 is a possible D gene (6 bases). Here the CDR3 reads CSLYRQEPEAFF. CDR3 nucleotides: TGCAGCCTCTACCGACAGGAACCTGAAGCTTTCTTT.